A selection of T cell receptor beta chains follows, all from one sample in a study of T cell responses to AZD1222 COVID-19 vaccine. Repertoires were generated with immunoSEQ multiplex PCR, while TCRdb's copy carries only in-frame clones and drops some. The sample shows 150,000 to 160,000 clones, about nine tenths of them seen only once. The input for sequencing was peripheral blood, taken on day 0 of MenACWY control vaccination. Receptors were obtained from an adult in good health. Both conserved end residues are part of each CDR3.

CDR3 protein	V gene	J gene
CASSPYGTAANTGELFF	TRBV11-2	TRBJ2-2
CASSLAEGGGYNEQFF	TRBV11-2	TRBJ2-1
CASRAGQGAVGELFF	TRBV19	TRBJ2-2
CASSMREFEQFF	TRBV19	TRBJ2-1
CASRGSPLHF	TRBV19	TRBJ1-6
CASSRDVGQPQHF	TRBV5-1	TRBJ1-5
CASMVTGHWGYGYTF	TRBV2	TRBJ1-2
CAWSVPRDFYGYTF	TRBV30	TRBJ1-2
CASSPTSRGGPYNEQFF	TRBV27	TRBJ2-1
CASSREDEQFF	TRBV14	TRBJ2-1
CASSWGSTGAGEKLFF	TRBV5-1	TRBJ1-4
CASSQYVSNQPQHF	TRBV28	TRBJ1-5
CAWIGYNEQFF	TRBV30	TRBJ2-1
CASKAVTSLVYGYTF	TRBV5-1	TRBJ1-2
CASSRGLAGSYNEQFF	TRBV5-4	TRBJ2-1
CASSRRTTSGGTDTQYF	TRBV6-6	TRBJ2-3
CAWSVSRYEQYF	TRBV30	TRBJ2-7
CASSPPPGGVETQYF	TRBV18	TRBJ2-5
CASSLITVNEQFF	TRBV5-6	TRBJ2-1
CASSLLSGGNTGELFF	TRBV3-1/TRBV3-2	TRBJ2-2
CASRRPGAGETQYF	TRBV28	TRBJ2-5
CASSLVLVPPQDNEQFF	TRBV11-2	TRBJ2-1
CASSLQGRGNTEAFF	TRBV5-1	TRBJ1-1
CASSLDGGRVETQYF	TRBV11-2	TRBJ2-5
CASSIHGTGELFF	TRBV19	TRBJ2-2
CPVDRGNYGYTF	TRBV28	TRBJ1-2
CASSGALVQPQETQYF	TRBV7-9	TRBJ2-5
CASSLGGQGTDTQYF	TRBV5-5	TRBJ2-3
CASSSGLVDYGYTF	TRBV3-1/TRBV3-2	TRBJ1-2
CASSQDPTGGQPQHF	TRBV3-1/TRBV3-2	TRBJ1-5
CASSPGRPSVDTQYF	TRBV5-1	TRBJ2-3
CATSERLAKSYNEQFF	TRBV24-1	TRBJ2-1
CASMPGANYGYTF	TRBV6-5	TRBJ1-2
CASSKNRDSNYGYTF	TRBV5-1	TRBJ1-2
CASSLIGDSEAFF	TRBV7-9	TRBJ1-1
CASSPNPGEQFF	TRBV7-9	TRBJ2-1
CASSTRSGRNYNEQFF	TRBV19	TRBJ2-1